The 23 T cell receptor beta chains given below trace back to one sample, sequenced in a study of T cells in Graves' hyperthyroidism and ophthalmopathy. It was RNA transcripts that yielded the amplified TCR beta CDR3 regions. The primer set for the first-round RT-PCR of the TCR CDR3 was HTBI. TCRdb called the multiplex PCR reads again in MiXCR, with one record for every CDR3 protein. The sample shows 200,000 to 250,000 distinct CDR3 sequences, roughly 18% of them seen only once. Sequencing used blood. All receptors come from a man in his forties with Graves' hyperthyroidism.

In the case of this clonotype: This could be a read error, since a much larger clone is one nucleotide away. The chain employs TRBV28 and TRBJ2-7, with TRBD2 matching over 13 bases. Germline trimming cut 4 bases from V and 4 bases from J; bases unmatched to any gene: 7. The CDR3 loop spans 16 amino acids. CDR1 is MDHEN, CDR2 SYDVKM, per germline. The CDR3 DNA sequence: TGTGCCAGCAGTTCAACTAGCGGGGGGGTGGTATACGAGCAGTACTTC. Protein sequence: CASSSTSGGVVYEQYF.

Many counts were recorded for this clonotype. The chain couples TRBV7-3 to TRBJ2-1, with D maybe TRBD2 (6 bases). V was trimmed by 5 bases and J by 3 bases, leaving 11 bases between them. The CDR3 has 14 residues. Per germline, CDR1 SGHTA and CDR2 FQGTGA. The CDR3 spells CASSLAGSYNEQFF. DNA for the CDR3: TGTGCCAGCAGCCTCGCGGGGAGCTACAATGAGCAGTTCTTC.

In this sample, this clonotype turned up a few times. CDR3 bases: TGTGCCAGCAGTTTAGACAGGGCCACGACATCCTACGAGCAGTACTTC. Translation gives CASSLDRATTSYEQYF. This chain links TRBV12-3 or TRBV12-4 with TRBJ2-7; weak D call: TRBD1 (6 bases). The CDR3 runs to 16 residues. V was shortened by 1 base and J by 1 base, with 14 bases between the two germline ends.

This chain links TRBV9 with TRBJ2-2; D remains ambiguous. This CDR3 has 18 amino acids. The V gene lost 1 base and the J gene lost 4 bases, with 20 bases spanning the gap. The germline gives CDR1 SGDLS, CDR2 YYNGEE. The DNA for the CDR3 is TGTGCCAGCAGCGTAACATCGATGCAATTCCTAGGCACCGGGGAGCTGTTTTTT. It encodes CASSVTSMQFLGTGELFF. The variable domain in full, with the rest retrieved from reference TRBV9 and TRBJ2-2, is DSGVTQTPKHLITATGQRVTLRCSPRSGDLSVYWYQQSLDQGLQFLIQYYNGEERAKGNILERFSAQQFPDLHSELNLSSLELGDSALYFCASSVTSMQFLGTGELFFGEGSRLTVL.

CDR3 coding DNA: TGTGCCAGCAGTGAATCTGGGGTTGAAGAAAAACTGTTTTTT. Its translation is CASSESGVEEKLFF. V gene TRBV25-1 combines with J gene TRBJ1-4, with unresolved D. V was cut by 1 base and J by 8 bases, with 11 bases left in between. Germline V CDR1 and CDR2: MGHDK, SYGVNS. CDR3 length: 14 amino acids.

This clonotype was counted many times. This sequence joins TRBV7-9 and TRBJ2-7, with D tentatively TRBD1 (5 bases). Deletions cut 1 base from V and 0 bases from J, with 10 bases between. Germline V gene lookup returns CDR1 SEHNR and CDR2 FQNEAQ (reference sequence). The CDR3 has 15 amino acids. CDR3 loop: CASSLDIGASYEQYF. CDR3 coding DNA: TGTGCCAGCAGCTTAGACATAGGGGCCTCCTACGAGCAGTACTTC.

Ten or more counts support this clonotype. CDR3 amino acids: CASQWDSVGTDTQYF. The DNA of the CDR3 is TGTGCCAGCCAATGGGATAGCGTGGGCACAGATACGCAGTATTTT. The chain combines TRBV7-9 with TRBJ2-3, with TRBD2 as a possible D gene (5 bases). The germline V gene encodes CDR1 SEHNR and CDR2 FQNEAQ (reference sequence). The CDR3 is made up of 15 amino acids. Trimming pared 8 bases from V and 1 base from J, leaving 16 bases between.

This clonotype was seen many times. The chain is built from TRBV30 and TRBJ2-2; TRBD2 is a possible D gene (6 bases). Germline lookup yields CDR1 GTSNPN and CDR2 SVGIG (reference sequence). V lost 0 bases and J 1 base, leaving 6 bases between the germline ends. This CDR3 spans 14 amino acids. In DNA, the CDR3 is TGTGCCTGGAGTGTGGGACTGAACACCGGGGAGCTGTTTTTT. Its protein is CAWSVGLNTGELFF. The whole variable domain, filled in from reference TRBV30 and TRBJ2-2, reads SQTIHQWPATLVQPVGSPLSLECTVEGTSNPNLYWYRQAAGRGLQLLFYSVGIGQISSEVPQNLSASRPQDRQFILSSKKLLLSDSGFYLCAWSVGLNTGELFFGEGSRLTVL.

The V call is TRBV6-1, the J call TRBJ2-5; possibly TRBD1 for D (6 bases). The CDR3 totals 13 residues. The germline gives CDR1 MNHNS, CDR2 SASEGT. The V and J ends lost 5 bases and 3 bases respectively, with 10 bases between them. CDR3 in DNA: TGTGCCAGCAGTTTGACAGGAGAAGAGACCCAGTACTTC. The encoded protein is CASSLTGEETQYF.

In its sample, this clonotype was seen a few times. The chain links TRBV15 to TRBJ1-6, with D tentatively TRBD1 (5 bases). V gave up 3 bases and J gave up 10 bases, with 16 bases separating them. The V gene's germline CDR1 is LNHNV and CDR2 YYDKDF (reference sequence). There are 15 residues in the CDR3. DNA for the CDR3: TGTGCCACCAGCAGCGGGGCGGGGTTAAACTCACCCCTCCACTTT. This encodes CATSSGAGLNSPLHF.

This clonotype has a count of ten or more. The V gene is TRBV7-9, the J gene TRBJ1-1; 7 bases align to TRBD1. V lost 3 bases to trimming and J lost 0 bases; unmatched junction nucleotides: 7. This CDR3 comprises 16 residues. CDR1 is SEHNR, CDR2 FQNEAQ, per germline (reference sequence). The CDR3 DNA reads TGTGCCAGCAGCTTCCCCCCGGGACAGATGAACACTGAAGCTTTCTTT. Translating it yields CASSFPPGQMNTEAFF.

The sample holds many counts of this clonotype. The chain links TRBV2 to TRBJ1-2; the D is unclear. Trimming removed 9 bases at V and 1 base at J, with 9 bases between. CDR3 length: 12 amino acids. Germline lookup yields CDR1 SNHLY and CDR2 FYNNEI. CDR3 bases: TGTGCCAGGCTCAGTCGTAACTATGGCTACACCTTC. This translates into CARLSRNYGYTF.

This clonotype has ten or more counts. The rearrangement links TRBV5-1 to TRBJ2-7, with 7 bases lining up with TRBD1. The CDR3 totals 14 residues. With 0 bases clipped from V and 2 bases from J, the junction kept 2 bases outside the gene matches. Germline assignment: CDR1 SGHRS and CDR2 YFSETQ. The CDR3 is CASSLGTGTYEQYF. CDR3 bases: TGCGCCAGCAGCTTGGGGACAGGAACCTACGAGCAGTACTTC.

Here the CDR3 reads CASSQDVASGSYNEQFF. DNA for the CDR3: TGCGCCAGCAGCCAAGATGTTGCTTCGGGCTCCTACAATGAGCAGTTCTTC. The chain employs TRBV4-3 and TRBJ2-1; D is ambiguous. The germline V gene has CDR1 LGHNA and CDR2 YSLEER. V dropped 0 bases and J dropped 0 bases, with 12 bases sitting between them. CDR3 length: 17 amino acids.

The sample holds many counts of this clonotype. The chain has TRBV5-1 and TRBJ1-4; D uncertain. The CDR3 is 17 residues long. The V end lost 0 bases, the J end lost 6 bases, and 18 bases lay between the germline ends. Germline assignment: CDR1 SGHRS and CDR2 YFSETQ. The CDR3 is CASSLARQVGSHEKLFF. CDR3 DNA: TGCGCCAGCAGCTTGGCTAGACAAGTAGGGAGTCATGAAAAACTGTTTTTT.

This clonotype appeared many times. V is TRBV28 and J is TRBJ2-6, with D possibly being TRBD2 (6 bases). The CDR3 has 18 amino acids. CDR1 MDHEN and CDR2 SYDVKM come from the germline V gene. Trimming took 3 bases from V and 0 from J, leaving 15 bases between them. The CDR3 DNA sequence: TGTGCCAGCAGTTTGTTCGGGAGTCCCATCTCTGGGGCCAACGTCCTGACTTTC. Protein sequence: CASSLFGSPISGANVLTF.

The chain joins TRBV12-3 or TRBV12-4 to TRBJ1-2, with 9 positions matching TRBD1. This CDR3 has 15 residues. V shed 6 bases and J 3 bases; nucleotides not matched to a gene: 8. For the CDR3, the DNA is TGTGCCAGCAGACGCACAGGGGGCGCGCACTATGGCTACACCTTC. This encodes CASRRTGGAHYGYTF.

This clonotype showed up just a few times. The rearrangement links TRBV6-1 to TRBJ2-2; D not resolved. V lost 9 bases and J 0 bases, leaving 14 bases between the germline ends. Germline-derived CDR1 and CDR2 are MNHNS and SASEGT. CDR3 length equals 15 residues. The CDR3 coding sequence is TGTGCCAGTAGAACGGACGCATCGAACACCGGGGAGCTGTTTTTT. Translated, it gives CASRTDASNTGELFF.

The chain is built from TRBV7-2 and TRBJ2-7, with TRBD2 matching over 7 bases. V lost 4 bases to trimming and J lost 9 bases; unmatched junction nucleotides: 3. In germline, CDR1 is SGHTA, CDR2 FQGNSA. CDR3 length: 11 residues. CDR3 sequence reads: CASSSGLMQYF. The CDR3 region has the DNA TGTGCCAGCAGCTCGGGACTAATGCAGTACTTC.

This chain links TRBV6-5 with TRBJ1-1; D is uncertain. Per germline, CDR1 MNHEY and CDR2 SVGAGI. The CDR3 totals 11 residues. V lost 2 bases, J lost 4 bases, and 2 bases lay in between. Here the CDR3 DNA reads TGTGCCAGCAGTTACACCACTGAAGCTTTCTTT. Protein: CASSYTTEAFF.

This chain links TRBV6-1 with TRBJ1-2; 9 bases map to TRBD1. With 1 base clipped from V and 0 bases from J, the junction kept 0 bases outside the gene matches. The CDR3 sequence is 15 residues long. The germline V gene has CDR1 MNHNS and CDR2 SASEGT. CDR3 sequence reads: CASSEGTGANYGYTF. Written as DNA, the CDR3 is TGTGCCAGCAGTGAAGGGACAGGGGCTAACTATGGCTACACCTTC.

This clonotype was counted many times. The V call is TRBV5-5, the J call TRBJ1-5; D unresolved. V was clipped by 0 bases and J by 0 bases, with 7 bases between them. CDR1 and CDR2 from the germline V gene are SGHKS and YYEKEE (reference sequence). The CDR3 covers 15 residues. CDR3 in amino acids: CASSLAGGSNQPQHF. As DNA, the CDR3 is TGTGCCAGCAGCTTGGCCGGAGGTAGCAATCAGCCCCAGCATTTT.

This clonotype was detected many times. V usage is TRBV2 and J usage is TRBJ2-7; 9 bases map to TRBD1. Germline values: CDR1 SNHLY, CDR2 FYNNEI. CDR3 length: 13 amino acids. Germline trimming cut 6 bases from V and 3 bases from J; bases unmatched to any gene: 3. The CDR3 bases are TGTGCCAGCAGCCGGACAGGGGACTACGAGCAGTACTTC. It is translated as CASSRTGDYEQYF.